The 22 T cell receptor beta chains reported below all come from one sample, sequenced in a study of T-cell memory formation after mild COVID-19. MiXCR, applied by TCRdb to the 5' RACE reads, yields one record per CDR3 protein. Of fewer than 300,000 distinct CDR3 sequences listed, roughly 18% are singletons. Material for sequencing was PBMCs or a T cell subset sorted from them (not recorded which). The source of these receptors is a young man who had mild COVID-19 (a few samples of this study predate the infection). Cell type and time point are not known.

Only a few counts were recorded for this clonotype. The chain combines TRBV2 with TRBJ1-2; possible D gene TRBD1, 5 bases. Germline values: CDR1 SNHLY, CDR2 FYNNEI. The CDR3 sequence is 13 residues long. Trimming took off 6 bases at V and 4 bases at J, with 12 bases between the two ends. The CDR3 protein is CASSPGIRYGYTF. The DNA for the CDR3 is TGTGCCAGCAGCCCAGGGATCCGCTATGGCTACACCTTC. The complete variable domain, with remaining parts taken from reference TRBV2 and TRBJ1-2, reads EPEVTQTPSHQVTQMGQEVILRCVPISNHLYFYWYRQILGQKVEFLVSFYNNEISEKSEIFDDQFSVERPDGSNFTLKIRSTKLEDSAMYFCASSPGIRYGYTFGSGTRLTVV.

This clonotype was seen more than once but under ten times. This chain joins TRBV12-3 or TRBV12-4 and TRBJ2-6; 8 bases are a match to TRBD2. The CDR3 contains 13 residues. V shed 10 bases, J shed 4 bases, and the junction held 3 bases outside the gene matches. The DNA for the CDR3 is TGTGCCACCGGGACTAGGGGGGCCAACGTCCTGACTTTC. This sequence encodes CATGTRGANVLTF.

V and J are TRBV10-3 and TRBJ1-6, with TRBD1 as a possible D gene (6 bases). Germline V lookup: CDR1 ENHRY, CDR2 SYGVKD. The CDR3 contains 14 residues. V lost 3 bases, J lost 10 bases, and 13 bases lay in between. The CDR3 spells CAISEQGGESPLHF. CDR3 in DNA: TGTGCCATCAGTGAACAGGGAGGGGAATCACCCCTCCACTTT.

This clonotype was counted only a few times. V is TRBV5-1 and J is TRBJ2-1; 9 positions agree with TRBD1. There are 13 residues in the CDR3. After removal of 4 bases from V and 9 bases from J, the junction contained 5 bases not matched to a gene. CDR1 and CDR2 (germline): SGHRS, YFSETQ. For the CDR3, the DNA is TGCGCCAGCAGCCGGACAGGGGAGGGTGAGCAGTTCTTC. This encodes CASSRTGEGEQFF.

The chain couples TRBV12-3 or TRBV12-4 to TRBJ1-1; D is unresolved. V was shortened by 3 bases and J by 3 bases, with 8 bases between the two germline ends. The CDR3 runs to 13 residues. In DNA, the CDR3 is TGTGCCAGCAGTTTTTCCCGGGACACTGAAGCTTTCTTT. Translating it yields CASSFSRDTEAFF.

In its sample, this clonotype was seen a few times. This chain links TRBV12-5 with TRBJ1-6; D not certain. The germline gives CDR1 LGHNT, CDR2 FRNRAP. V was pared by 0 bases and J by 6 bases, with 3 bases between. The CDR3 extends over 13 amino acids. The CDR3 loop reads CASGLVPNSPLHF. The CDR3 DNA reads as TGTGCTAGTGGTTTGGTACCTAATTCACCCCTCCACTTT.

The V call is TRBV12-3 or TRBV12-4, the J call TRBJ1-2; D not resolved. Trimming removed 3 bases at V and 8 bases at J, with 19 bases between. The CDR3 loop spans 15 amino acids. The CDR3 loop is CASSFRLPSFKGYTF. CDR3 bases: TGTGCCAGCAGTTTTAGGCTCCCCTCTTTTAAGGGCTACACCTTC.

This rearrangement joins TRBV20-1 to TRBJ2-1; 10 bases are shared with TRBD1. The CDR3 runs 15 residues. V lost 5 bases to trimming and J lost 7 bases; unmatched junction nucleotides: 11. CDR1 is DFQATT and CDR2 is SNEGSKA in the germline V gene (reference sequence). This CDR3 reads CSASLTGGLRNEQFF. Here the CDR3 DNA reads TGCAGTGCTTCCCTGACAGGGGGCTTACGGAATGAGCAGTTCTTC.

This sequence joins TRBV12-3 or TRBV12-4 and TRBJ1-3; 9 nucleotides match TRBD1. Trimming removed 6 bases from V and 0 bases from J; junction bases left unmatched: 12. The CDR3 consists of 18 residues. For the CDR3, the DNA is TGTGCCAGCAGCCCGGTCCCGGGACAGGGAAACTCTGGAAACACCATATATTTT. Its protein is CASSPVPGQGNSGNTIYF.

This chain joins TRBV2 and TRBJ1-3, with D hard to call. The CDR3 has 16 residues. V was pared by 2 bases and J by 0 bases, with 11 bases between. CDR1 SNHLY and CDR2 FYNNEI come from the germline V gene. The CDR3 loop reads CASSEWLNLSGNTIYF. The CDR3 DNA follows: TGTGCCAGCAGTGAATGGTTGAATCTCTCTGGAAACACCATATATTTT.

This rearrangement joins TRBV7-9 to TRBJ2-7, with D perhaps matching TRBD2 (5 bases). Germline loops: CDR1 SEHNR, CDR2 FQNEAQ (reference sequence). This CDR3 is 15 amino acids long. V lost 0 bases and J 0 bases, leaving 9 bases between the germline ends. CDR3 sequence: CASSLADGDSYEQYV. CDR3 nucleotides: TGTGCCAGCAGCTTAGCGGACGGGGACTCCTACGAGCAGTACGTC.

CDR3 sequence reads: CASSGTGELFF. CDR3 sequence (DNA): TGTGCCAGTAGTGGAACCGGGGAGCTGTTTTTT. This sequence joins TRBV19 and TRBJ2-2; D uncertain. The germline gives CDR1 LNHDA, CDR2 SQIVND (reference sequence). Trimming took off 5 bases at V and 5 bases at J, with 3 bases between the two ends. The CDR3 loop spans 11 amino acids.

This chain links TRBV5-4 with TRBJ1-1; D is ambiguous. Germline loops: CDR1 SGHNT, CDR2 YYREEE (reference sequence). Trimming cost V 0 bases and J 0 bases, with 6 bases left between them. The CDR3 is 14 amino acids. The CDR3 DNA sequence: TGTGCCAGCAGCTTGGCCGACTTGAACACTGAAGCTTTCTTT. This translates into CASSLADLNTEAFF.

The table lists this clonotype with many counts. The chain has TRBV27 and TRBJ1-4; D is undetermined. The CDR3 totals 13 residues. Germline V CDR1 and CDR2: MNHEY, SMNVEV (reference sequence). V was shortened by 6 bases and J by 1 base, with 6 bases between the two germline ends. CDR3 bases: TGTGCCAGCAGCCCCCGAACTAATGAAAAACTGTTTTTT. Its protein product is CASSPRTNEKLFF.

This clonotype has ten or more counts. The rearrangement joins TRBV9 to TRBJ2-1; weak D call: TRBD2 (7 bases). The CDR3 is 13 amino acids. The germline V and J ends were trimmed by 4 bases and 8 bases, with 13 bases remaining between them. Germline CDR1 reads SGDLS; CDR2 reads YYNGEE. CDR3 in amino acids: CASSSEGGYEQFF. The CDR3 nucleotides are TGTGCCAGCAGCTCAGAGGGGGGGTATGAGCAGTTCTTC.

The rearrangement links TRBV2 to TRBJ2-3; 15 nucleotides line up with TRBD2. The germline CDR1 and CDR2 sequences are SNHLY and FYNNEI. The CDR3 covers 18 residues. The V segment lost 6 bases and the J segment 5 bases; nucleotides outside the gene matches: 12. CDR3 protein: CASRDRTSGGASRDTQYF. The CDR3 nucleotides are TGTGCCAGCAGGGATCGGACTAGCGGGGGGGCTTCACGAGATACGCAGTATTTT.

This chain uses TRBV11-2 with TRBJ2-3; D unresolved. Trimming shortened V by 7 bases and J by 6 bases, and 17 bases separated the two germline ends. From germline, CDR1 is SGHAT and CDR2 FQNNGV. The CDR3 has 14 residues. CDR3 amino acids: CASKGPPRPDTQYF. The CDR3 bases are TGTGCCAGCAAAGGGCCTCCGAGACCGGATACGCAGTATTTT.

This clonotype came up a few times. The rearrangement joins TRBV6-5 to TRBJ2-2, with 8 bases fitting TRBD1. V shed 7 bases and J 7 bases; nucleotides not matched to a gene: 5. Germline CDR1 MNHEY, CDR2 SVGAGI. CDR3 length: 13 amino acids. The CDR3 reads CASTLQGGGELFF. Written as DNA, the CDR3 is TGTGCCAGCACTTTACAGGGGGGCGGGGAGCTGTTTTTT.

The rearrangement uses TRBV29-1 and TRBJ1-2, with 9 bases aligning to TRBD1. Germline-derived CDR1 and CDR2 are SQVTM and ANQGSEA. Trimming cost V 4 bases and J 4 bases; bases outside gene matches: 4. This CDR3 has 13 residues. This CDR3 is CSVAGTGTYGYTF. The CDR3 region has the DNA TGCAGCGTTGCCGGGACAGGGACCTATGGCTACACCTTC. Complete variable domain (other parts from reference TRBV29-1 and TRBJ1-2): SAVISQKPSRDICQRGTSLTIQCQVDSQVTMMFWYRQQPGQSLTLIATANQGSEATYESGFVIDKFPISRPNLTFSTLTVSNMSPEDSSIYLCSVAGTGTYGYTFGSGTRLTVV.

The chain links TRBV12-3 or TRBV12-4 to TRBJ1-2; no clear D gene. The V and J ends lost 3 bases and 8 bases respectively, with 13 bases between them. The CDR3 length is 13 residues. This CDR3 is CASSFGLVAGYTF. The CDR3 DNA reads TGTGCCAGCAGTTTTGGGTTGGTGGCGGGCTACACCTTC.

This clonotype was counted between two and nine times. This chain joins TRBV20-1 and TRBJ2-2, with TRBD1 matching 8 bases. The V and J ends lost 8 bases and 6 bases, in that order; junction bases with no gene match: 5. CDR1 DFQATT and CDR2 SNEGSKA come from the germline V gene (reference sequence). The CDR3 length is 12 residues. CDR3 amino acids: CSHSQGAGELFF. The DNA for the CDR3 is TGCAGTCACTCACAGGGGGCCGGGGAGCTGTTTTTT.

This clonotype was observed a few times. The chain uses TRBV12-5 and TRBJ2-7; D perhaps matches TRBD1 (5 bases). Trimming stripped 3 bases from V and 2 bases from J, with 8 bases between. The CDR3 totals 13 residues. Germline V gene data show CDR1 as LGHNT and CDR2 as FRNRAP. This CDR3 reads CASGFKGTYEQYV. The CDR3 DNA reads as TGTGCTAGTGGTTTTAAGGGGACCTACGAGCAGTACGTC.